The 15 T cell receptor beta chains listed next were all sequenced from one sample in a study of OX40 agonist ivuxolimab in advanced cancers. Assay: immunoSEQ multiplex PCR; the TCRdb copy retains only in-frame clones and omits some. The data hold approximately 44,000 clones, with 65% to 85% observed a single time. The specimen comprised CD4+ or CD8+ T cells sorted from blood, sampled in a trial of the OX40 agonist ivuxolimab. These receptors all stem from an adult with an advanced solid tumor such as melanoma, head and neck, liver or kidney cancer.

The chain recombines TRBV6-5 with TRBJ1-3; TRBD1 might be the D (5 bases). This CDR3 comprises 16 residues. Germline V CDR1 and CDR2: MNHEY, SVGAGI. Deletions cut 2 bases from V and 0 bases from J, with 11 bases between. The CDR3 DNA is TGTGCCAGCAGTTACAGGGGTCCCAACTCTGGAAACACCATATATTTT. It is translated as CASSYRGPNSGNTIYF.

The chain recombines TRBV30 with TRBJ2-7, with D uncertain. Trimming stripped 1 base from V and 0 bases from J, with 4 bases between. The CDR3 consists of 12 residues. Germline CDR1 GTSNPN, CDR2 SVGIG (reference sequence). The CDR3 reads CAWSAPSYEQYF. The CDR3 bases are TGTGCCTGGAGTGCACCCTCCTACGAGCAGTACTTC.

This clone was seen once. CDR3 bases: TGTGCCAGCAGTGAAGGAAGGTACCCCCAGGAGGCTTTCTTT. This sequence encodes CASSEGRYPQEAFF. The genes are TRBV6-1 and TRBJ1-1, with D unclear. The CDR3 totals 14 residues. CDR1 MNHNS and CDR2 SASEGT come from the germline V gene. V was clipped by 1 base and J by 11 bases, with 17 bases between them.

CDR3 sequence (DNA): TGTGCCAGCGCGGGAATATCTGGAAACACCATATATTTT. Translating gives CASAGISGNTIYF. This chain uses TRBV5-8 with TRBJ1-3, with D unresolved. CDR1 and CDR2 (germline): SGHTS, YDEGEE. The ends were cut back, 7 bases at V and 1 base at J, with 9 bases in the middle. The CDR3 spans 13 residues.

The chain joins TRBV18 to TRBJ1-2; D remains ambiguous. CDR1 and CDR2 (germline): KGHSH, LQKENI. The CDR3 runs to 14 residues. Deletions cut 0 bases from V and 2 bases from J, with 7 bases between. The CDR3 loop is CASSPPRPNYGYTF. CDR3 DNA: TGTGCCAGCTCACCACCCCGACCGAACTATGGCTACACCTTC.

CDR3 sequence (DNA): TGTGCCAGCAGCTTAGGTCGCAGGAGGGGGTTCTATGGCTACACCTTC. Amino acids: CASSLGRRRGFYGYTF. The rearrangement links TRBV7-8 to TRBJ1-2; perhaps TRBD1 as D (6 bases). CDR1 and CDR2 (germline): SGHVS, FQNEAQ. This CDR3 has 16 amino acids. V lost 1 base and J lost 4, with 16 bases in between.

The chain recombines TRBV5-6 with TRBJ2-1; TRBD2 aligns across 13 bases. This CDR3 spans 17 amino acids. Per the germline V gene, CDR1 is SGHDT and CDR2 is YYEEEE. Trimming cost V 2 bases and J 6 bases; bases outside gene matches: 8. The CDR3 region is CASSFWTSGSVANEQFF. CDR3 nucleotide sequence: TGTGCCAGCAGCTTTTGGACTAGCGGGAGCGTAGCCAATGAGCAGTTCTTC.

This chain uses TRBV18 with TRBJ2-5; 10 nucleotides match TRBD1. The J call may be in error: the DNA end matches TRBJ2-7 better. Germline-derived CDR1 and CDR2 are KGHSH and LQKENI. The CDR3 extends over 18 amino acids. The CDR3, as DNA: TGTGCCAGCTCACTTCTCCGGGACAGGGGCCTCACAGGGCACGAGCAGTACTTC. Translation: CASSLLRDRGLTGHEQYF.

The chain links TRBV5-5 to TRBJ2-1, with 8 bases aligning to TRBD1. Germline V lookup: CDR1 SGHKS, CDR2 YYEKEE (reference sequence). V dropped 0 bases and J dropped 8; count of bases not matched to a gene: 16. The CDR3 covers 18 residues. CDR3: CASSLGGQEGWNRDEQFF. The DNA for the CDR3 is TGTGCCAGCAGCTTGGGGGGACAGGAAGGGTGGAATCGGGATGAGCAGTTCTTC. The full variable domain, rest sourced from reference TRBV5-5 and TRBJ2-1, is DAGVTQSPTHLIKTRGQQVTLRCSPISGHKSVSWYQQVLGQGPQFIFQYYEKEERGRGNFPDRFSARQFPNYSSELNVNALLLGDSALYLCASSLGGQEGWNRDEQFFGPGTRLTVL.

The J gene is TRBJ2-6, the V gene TRBV19; D might be TRBD1 (6 bases). The ends were cut back, 9 bases at V and 2 bases at J, with 17 bases in the middle. This CDR3 region has 16 residues. Germline loops: CDR1 LNHDA, CDR2 SQIVND (reference sequence). CDR3 region: CASTPGHSAGANVLTF. The CDR3 DNA reads as TGTGCCAGCACACCGGGACATTCTGCTGGGGCCAACGTCCTGACTTTC.

The chain is built from TRBV23-1 and TRBJ2-5; maybe TRBD1 (5 bases). TRBV23-1 is reported as an ORF; its role is uncertain. V gave up 1 base and J gave up 1 base, with 7 bases separating them. This CDR3 region has 14 residues. The CDR3, as DNA: TGCGCCAGCAGTCAATGCAGGGTCCAAGAGACCCAGTACTTC. The encoded protein is CASSQCRVQETQYF.

J is TRBJ2-2 and V is TRBV7-9; D is undetermined. The CDR3 covers 15 residues. Germline CDR1 is SEHNR and CDR2 is FQNEAQ (reference sequence). Trimming took off 0 bases at V and 6 bases at J, with 11 bases between the two ends. CDR3 sequence (DNA): TGTGCCAGCAGCTTAGCTCTAGGGTACCCCGGGGAGCTGTTTTTT. It encodes CASSLALGYPGELFF.

This clone was detected once. The genes are TRBV2 and TRBJ1-2; possible D gene TRBD1, 6 bases. V was trimmed by 7 bases and J by 0 bases, leaving 12 bases between them. CDR1 is SNHLY, CDR2 FYNNEI, per germline. The CDR3 extends over 14 amino acids. The CDR3 sequence: CASNKQGANYGYTF. The CDR3, as DNA: TGTGCCAGCAATAAACAGGGTGCTAACTATGGCTACACCTTC.

CDR3 protein: CAWSVAGRNTEAFF. CDR3 DNA sequence: TGTGCCTGGAGTGTAGCAGGGAGGAACACTGAAGCTTTCTTT. This rearrangement joins TRBV30 to TRBJ1-1, with D perhaps matching TRBD1 (5 bases). Germline V CDR1 and CDR2: GTSNPN, SVGIG (reference sequence). There are 14 residues in the CDR3. V was clipped by 0 bases and J by 1 base, with 9 bases between them.

This chain links TRBV9 with TRBJ1-1; TRBD1 agrees at 7 bases. CDR1 and CDR2 from the germline V gene are SGDLS and YYNGEE. The CDR3 is 13 residues long. The ends lost 4 bases at V and 8 bases at J; junction bases unmatched: 8. CDR3 sequence: CASSSQQGQEAFF. As DNA, the CDR3 is TGTGCCAGCAGCTCTCAACAGGGACAGGAAGCTTTCTTT.